This T cell receptor (beta chain) was captured in a study of blood T cell repertoires in COVID-19. Study context: Sites across the United States, Italy and Spain contributed samples from acute and convalescent COVID-19. PBMCs, B-cell-depleted T cells, or T cells provided the cDNA or gDNA that made up the material.

Enrollment of patients from Seattle took place during active infection, with longitudinal follow-up. Original methodology: Amplification from reference gene primers served as the basis for estimated nucleated cell counts. Assay: immunoSEQ multiplex PCR; the TCRdb copy retains only in-frame clones and omits some. V and J calls and clone size follow that table, whereas D and trimming were derived from the DNA. The table records about 200,000 clones, 85% of them present only once. Trimming shortened V by 6 bases and J by 3 bases, and 17 bases separated the two germline ends. Per the germline V gene, CDR1 is LGHDT and CDR2 is YNNKEL (reference sequence). The CDR3 is 15 residues long.

The source of this sequence is a woman in her 70s with COVID-19, enrolled during active disease. The chain employs TRBV3-1 (or the pseudogene TRBV3-2) and TRBJ1-1, with no clear D. The sequencing sample was made of peripheral blood. Here the CDR3 reads CASRREGWSDTEAFF. Here the CDR3 DNA reads TGTGCCAGCAGGCGGGAGGGATGGTCGGACACTGAAGCTTTCTTT.